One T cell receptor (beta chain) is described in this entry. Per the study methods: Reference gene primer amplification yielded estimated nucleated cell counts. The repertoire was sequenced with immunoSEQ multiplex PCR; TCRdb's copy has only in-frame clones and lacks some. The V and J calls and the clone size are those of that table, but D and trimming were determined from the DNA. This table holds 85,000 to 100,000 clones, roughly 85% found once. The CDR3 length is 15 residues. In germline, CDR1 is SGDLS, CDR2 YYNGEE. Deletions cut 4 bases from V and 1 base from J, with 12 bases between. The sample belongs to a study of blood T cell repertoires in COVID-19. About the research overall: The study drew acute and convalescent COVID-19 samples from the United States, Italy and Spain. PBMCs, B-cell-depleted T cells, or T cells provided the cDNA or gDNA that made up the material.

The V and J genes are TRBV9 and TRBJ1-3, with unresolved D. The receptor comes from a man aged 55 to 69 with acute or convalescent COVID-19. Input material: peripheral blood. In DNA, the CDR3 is TGTGCCAGCAGCCCCGACCGCGGTTCTGGAAACACCATATATTTT. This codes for CASSPDRGSGNTIYF. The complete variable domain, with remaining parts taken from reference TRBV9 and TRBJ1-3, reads DSGVTQTPKHLITATGQRVTLRCSPRSGDLSVYWYQQSLDQGLQFLIQYYNGEERAKGNILERFSAQQFPDLHSELNLSSLELGDSALYFCASSPDRGSGNTIYFGEGSWLTVV.